This T cell receptor (beta chain) comes out of a study of blood T cell repertoires in COVID-19. Study information: T cells, B-cell-depleted T cells, or PBMCs supplied cDNA or gDNA.

Original methodology: It was from reference gene primer amplification that nucleated cell counts were estimated. The table came from immunoSEQ multiplex PCR; TCRdb's copy has only in-frame clones and leaves some out. V and J calls and clone size come straight from that table; D and trimming were deduced from the DNA. This table has fewer than 10,000 clones, approximately 88% appearing once. V dropped 0 bases and J dropped 1 base, with 10 bases sitting between them. The CDR3 is 15 amino acids. Germline V gene sequence: CDR1 SGHRS, CDR2 YFSETQ. The receptor comes from a human donor in a cohort sampled during active COVID-19. This chain uses TRBV5-1 with TRBJ2-5; possibly TRBD1 for D (6 bases). The material sequenced was peripheral blood. The CDR3 is CASSLGVRGQETQYF. The CDR3 DNA is TGCGCCAGCAGCTTGGGGGTCAGGGGCCAAGAGACCCAGTACTTC. Full variable domain (outside the CDR3, taken from reference TRBV5-1 and TRBJ2-5): KAGVTQTPRYLIKTRGQQVTLSCSPISGHRSVSWYQQTPGQGLQFLFEYFSETQRNKGNFPGRFSGRQFSNSRSEMNVSTLELGDSALYLCASSLGVRGQETQYFGPGTRLLVL.